One sample yielded the 2 T cell receptor beta chains listed below, sequenced in a study of Ad26.COV2.S vaccination and SARS-CoV-2 variants. This table comes from immunoSEQ multiplex PCR, and its TCRdb copy is limited to in-frame clones, with some not included. The data contain over 400,000 clones, 80% to 95% of them singletons. Treatment defined: 15 to 20 received Ad26.COV2.S at low or high dose, single or two shots; 5 received placebo; per-sample allocation not given. Following the first vaccine or placebo injection, samples were taken on day 63. The sample here was peripheral blood, taken in a trial of Ad26.COV2.S vaccine versus placebo. The receptors were gathered from a person between 18 and 59 years old who received the Ad26.COV2.S COVID-19 vaccine or a placebo.

This chain links TRBV27 with TRBJ2-1; the D gene is possibly TRBD2 (6 bases). In germline, CDR1 is MNHEY, CDR2 SMNVEV (reference sequence). CDR3 length equals 16 residues. V was shortened by 3 bases and J by 3 bases, with 15 bases between the two germline ends. CDR3 sequence reads: CASSLTGEGIYNEQFF. CDR3 nucleotide sequence: TGTGCCAGCAGTTTGACGGGAGAGGGTATCTACAATGAGCAGTTCTTC.

The J gene is TRBJ2-1, the V gene TRBV13; D is possibly TRBD2 (5 bases). The CDR3 is 14 amino acids. Trimming removed 0 bases at V and 2 bases at J, with 5 bases between. Germline V gene data show CDR1 as PRHDT and CDR2 as FYEKMQ (reference sequence). The CDR3 region has the DNA TGTGCCAGCAGCTTAGGGGGAGCCTACAATGAGCAGTTCTTC. Protein: CASSLGGAYNEQFF.